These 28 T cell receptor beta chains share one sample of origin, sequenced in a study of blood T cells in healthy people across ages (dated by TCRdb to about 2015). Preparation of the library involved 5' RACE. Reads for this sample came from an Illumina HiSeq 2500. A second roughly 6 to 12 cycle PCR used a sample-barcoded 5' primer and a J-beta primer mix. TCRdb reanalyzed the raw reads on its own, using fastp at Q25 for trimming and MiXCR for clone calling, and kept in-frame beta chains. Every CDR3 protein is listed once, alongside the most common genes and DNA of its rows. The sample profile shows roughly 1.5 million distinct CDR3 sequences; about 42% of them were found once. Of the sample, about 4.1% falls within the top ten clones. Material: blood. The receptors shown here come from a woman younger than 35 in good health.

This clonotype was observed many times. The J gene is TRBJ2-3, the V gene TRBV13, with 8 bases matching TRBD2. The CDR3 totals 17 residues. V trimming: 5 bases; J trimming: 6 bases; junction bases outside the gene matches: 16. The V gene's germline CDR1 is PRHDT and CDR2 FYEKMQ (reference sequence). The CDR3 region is CASSNQKLAAGGDTQYF. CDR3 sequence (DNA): TGTGCCAGCAGCAATCAAAAACTAGCGGCCGGAGGGGATACGCAGTATTTT.

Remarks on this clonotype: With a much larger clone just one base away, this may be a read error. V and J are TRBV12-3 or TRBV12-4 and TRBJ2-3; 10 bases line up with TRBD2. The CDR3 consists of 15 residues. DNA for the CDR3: TGTGCCAGCAGTGATAGCGGGGGGAGCACAGATACGGAGTATTTT. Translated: CASSDSGGSTDTEYF.

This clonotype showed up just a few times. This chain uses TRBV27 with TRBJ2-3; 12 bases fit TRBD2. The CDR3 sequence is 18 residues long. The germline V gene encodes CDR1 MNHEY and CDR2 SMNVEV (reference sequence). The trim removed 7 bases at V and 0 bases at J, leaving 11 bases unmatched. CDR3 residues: CASTSYLAGGVSTDTQYF. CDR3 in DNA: TGTGCCAGCACCTCATACCTAGCGGGGGGGGTAAGCACAGATACGCAGTATTTT.

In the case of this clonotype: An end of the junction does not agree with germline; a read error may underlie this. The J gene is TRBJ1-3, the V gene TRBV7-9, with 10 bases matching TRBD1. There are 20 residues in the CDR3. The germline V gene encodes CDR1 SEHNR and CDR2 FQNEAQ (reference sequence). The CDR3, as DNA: TGTGCCAGCACCTTGGCGGGAGGGACAGGGGTTTTCAAATCTGAAAACACCATATATTTT. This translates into CASTLAGGTGVFKSENTIYF.

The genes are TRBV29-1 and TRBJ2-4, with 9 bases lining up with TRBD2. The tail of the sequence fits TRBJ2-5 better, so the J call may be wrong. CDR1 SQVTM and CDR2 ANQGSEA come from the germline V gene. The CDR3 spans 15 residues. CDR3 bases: TGCAGCGTTGTGGTAGCGGGGGTTCCGGTGGAGACCCAGTACTTC. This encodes CSVVVAGVPVETQYF.

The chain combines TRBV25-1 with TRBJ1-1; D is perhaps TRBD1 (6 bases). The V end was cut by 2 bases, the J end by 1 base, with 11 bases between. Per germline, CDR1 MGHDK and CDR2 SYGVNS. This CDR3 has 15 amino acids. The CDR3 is CASSEGGGTNTEAFF. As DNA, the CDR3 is TGTGCCAGCAGTGAAGGAGGGGGGACGAACACTGAAGCTTTCTTT.

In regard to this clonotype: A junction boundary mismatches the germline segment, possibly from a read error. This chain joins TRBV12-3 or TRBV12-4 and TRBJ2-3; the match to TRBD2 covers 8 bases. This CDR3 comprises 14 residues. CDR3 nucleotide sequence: TGTGCCAGCAGCCCAAGCGGGAGCACAGATATGCAGTATTTT. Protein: CASSPSGSTDMQYF.

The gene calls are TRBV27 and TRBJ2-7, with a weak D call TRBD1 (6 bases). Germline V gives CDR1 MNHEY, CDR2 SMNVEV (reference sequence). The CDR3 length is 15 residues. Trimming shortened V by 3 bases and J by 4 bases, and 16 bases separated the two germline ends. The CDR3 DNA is TGTGCCAGCAGTTTTTCTGGGGGCAAAGGGTACGAGCAGTACTTC. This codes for CASSFSGGKGYEQYF.

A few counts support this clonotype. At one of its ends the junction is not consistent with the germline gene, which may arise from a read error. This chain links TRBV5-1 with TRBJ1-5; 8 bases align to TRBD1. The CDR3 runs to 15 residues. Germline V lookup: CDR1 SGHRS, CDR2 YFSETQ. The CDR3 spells CVSSSTGGLNQPQHF. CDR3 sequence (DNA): TGCGTCAGCAGCTCCACAGGGGGACTTAATCAGCCCCAGCATTTT.

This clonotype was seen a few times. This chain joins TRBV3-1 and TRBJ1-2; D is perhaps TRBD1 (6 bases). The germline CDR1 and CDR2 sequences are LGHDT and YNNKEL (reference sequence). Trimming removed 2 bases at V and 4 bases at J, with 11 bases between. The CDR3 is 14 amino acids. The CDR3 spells CASSQFRGGYGYTF. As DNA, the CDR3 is TGTGCCAGCAGCCAATTCAGGGGTGGCTATGGCTACACCTTC.

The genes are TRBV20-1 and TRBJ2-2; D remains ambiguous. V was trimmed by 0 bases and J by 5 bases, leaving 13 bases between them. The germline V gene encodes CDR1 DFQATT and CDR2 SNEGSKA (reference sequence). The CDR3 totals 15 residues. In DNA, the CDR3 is TGCAGTGCTAGAGAGGTGGCTGCCCGAACCGGGGAGCTGTTTTTT. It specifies CSAREVAARTGELFF.

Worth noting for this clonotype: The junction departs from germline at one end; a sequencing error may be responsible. CDR3 region: CVSSDGSSTYEQYF. The CDR3 DNA sequence: TGTGTCAGCAGCGACGGAAGTTCCACCTACGAGCAGTACTTC. The rearrangement uses TRBV7-9 and TRBJ2-7, with no clear D. This CDR3 comprises 14 residues. In germline, CDR1 is SEHNR, CDR2 FQNEAQ (reference sequence).

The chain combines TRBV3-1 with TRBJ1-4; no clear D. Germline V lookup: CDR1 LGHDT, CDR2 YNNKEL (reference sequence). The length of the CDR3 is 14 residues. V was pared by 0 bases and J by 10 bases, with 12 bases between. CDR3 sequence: CASSQEAPGRKLFF. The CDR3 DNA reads TGTGCCAGCAGCCAAGAGGCACCGGGGAGAAAACTGTTTTTT.

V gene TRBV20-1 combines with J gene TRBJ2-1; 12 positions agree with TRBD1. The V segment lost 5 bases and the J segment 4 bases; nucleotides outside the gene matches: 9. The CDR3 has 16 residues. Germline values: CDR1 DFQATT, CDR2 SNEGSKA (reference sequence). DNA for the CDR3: TGCAGTGCTCCTTCCCGGGACAGGGGGCTATACAATGAGCAGTTCTTC. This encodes CSAPSRDRGLYNEQFF.

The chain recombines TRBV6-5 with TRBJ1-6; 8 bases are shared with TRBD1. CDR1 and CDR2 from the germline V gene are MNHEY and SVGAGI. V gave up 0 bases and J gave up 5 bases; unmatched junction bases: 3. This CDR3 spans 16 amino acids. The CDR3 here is CASSYSRTGNNSPLHF. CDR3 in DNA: TGTGCCAGCAGTTACTCGAGGACAGGGAATAATTCACCCCTCCACTTT.

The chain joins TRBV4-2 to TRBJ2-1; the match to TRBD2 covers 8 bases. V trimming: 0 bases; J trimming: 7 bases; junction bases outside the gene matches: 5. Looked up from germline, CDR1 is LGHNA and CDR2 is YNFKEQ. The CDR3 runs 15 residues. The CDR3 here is CASSQEIAGQNEQFF. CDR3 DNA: TGTGCCAGCAGCCAAGAGATAGCGGGACAAAATGAGCAGTTCTTC.

CDR3 loop: CASSGRAGTYEQYF. The CDR3 nucleotides are TGTGCCAGCAGCGGGCGAGCGGGAACATACGAGCAGTACTTC. This sequence joins TRBV5-5 and TRBJ2-7, with TRBD2 identical over 7 bases. Germline-derived CDR1 and CDR2 are SGHKS and YYEKEE (reference sequence). The V gene end was trimmed by 4 bases and the J gene end by 4 bases; junction bases not matched to a gene: 8. This CDR3 is built from 14 residues.

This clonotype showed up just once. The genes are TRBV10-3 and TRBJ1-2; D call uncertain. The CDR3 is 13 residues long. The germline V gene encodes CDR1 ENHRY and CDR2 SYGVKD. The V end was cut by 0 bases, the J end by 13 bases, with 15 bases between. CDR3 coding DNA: TGTGCCATCAGTGAGTCTAAGACTGGTGGCGGCACCTTC. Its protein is CAISESKTGGGTF.

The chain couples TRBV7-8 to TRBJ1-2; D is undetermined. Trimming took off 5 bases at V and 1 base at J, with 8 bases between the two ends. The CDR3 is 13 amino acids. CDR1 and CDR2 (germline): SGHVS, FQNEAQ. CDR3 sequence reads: CASSPVLNYGYTF. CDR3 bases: TGTGCCAGCAGCCCGGTCCTTAACTATGGCTACACCTTC.

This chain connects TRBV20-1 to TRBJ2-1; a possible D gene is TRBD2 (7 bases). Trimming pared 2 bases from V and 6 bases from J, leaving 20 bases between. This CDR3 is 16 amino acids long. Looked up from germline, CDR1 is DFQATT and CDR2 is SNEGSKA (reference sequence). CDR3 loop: CSARSPGRGGLNEQFF. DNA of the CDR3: TGCAGTGCTAGATCTCCGGGTAGGGGGGGTCTCAATGAGCAGTTCTTC.

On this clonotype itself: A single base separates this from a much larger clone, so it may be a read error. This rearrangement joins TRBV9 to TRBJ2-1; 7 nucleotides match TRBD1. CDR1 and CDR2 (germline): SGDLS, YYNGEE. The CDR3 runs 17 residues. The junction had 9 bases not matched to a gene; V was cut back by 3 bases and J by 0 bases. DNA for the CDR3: TGTGCCAGCAGCGCCCCAGGGGGAATCTGCTCCTACAATGAGCAGTTCTTC. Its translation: CASSAPGGICSYNEQFF.

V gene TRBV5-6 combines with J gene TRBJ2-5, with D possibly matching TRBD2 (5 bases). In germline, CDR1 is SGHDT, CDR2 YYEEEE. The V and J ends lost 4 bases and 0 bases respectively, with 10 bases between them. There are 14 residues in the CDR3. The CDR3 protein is CASSPVGNQETQYF. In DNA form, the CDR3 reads TGTGCCAGCAGCCCCGTCGGGAACCAAGAGACCCAGTACTTC.

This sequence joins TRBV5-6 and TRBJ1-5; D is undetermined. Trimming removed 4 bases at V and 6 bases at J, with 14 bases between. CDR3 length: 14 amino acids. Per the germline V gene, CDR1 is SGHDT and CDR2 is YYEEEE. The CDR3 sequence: CASSAGPGFQPQHF. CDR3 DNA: TGTGCCAGCAGCGCCGGGCCCGGGTTTCAGCCCCAGCATTTT.

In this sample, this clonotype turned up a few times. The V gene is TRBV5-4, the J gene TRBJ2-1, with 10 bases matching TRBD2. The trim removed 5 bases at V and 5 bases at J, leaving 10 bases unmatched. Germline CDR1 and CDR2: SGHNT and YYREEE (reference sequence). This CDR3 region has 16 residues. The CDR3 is CASSFPSGRKNNEQFF. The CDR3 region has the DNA TGTGCCAGCAGTTTCCCTAGCGGGAGAAAAAACAATGAGCAGTTCTTC.

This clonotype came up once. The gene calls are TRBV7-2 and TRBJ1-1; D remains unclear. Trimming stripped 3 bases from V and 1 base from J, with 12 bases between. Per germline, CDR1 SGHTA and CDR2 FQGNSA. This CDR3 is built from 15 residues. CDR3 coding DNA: TGTGCCAGCAGCTTTTACAGCTTCCCGAACACTGAAGCTTTCTTT. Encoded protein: CASSFYSFPNTEAFF.

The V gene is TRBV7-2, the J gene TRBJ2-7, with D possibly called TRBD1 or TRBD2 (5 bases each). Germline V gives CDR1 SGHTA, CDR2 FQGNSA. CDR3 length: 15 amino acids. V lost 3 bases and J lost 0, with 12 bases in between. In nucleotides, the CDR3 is TGTGCCAGCAGCTTGGAGGACACCCGCTCCTACGAGCAGTACTTC. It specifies CASSLEDTRSYEQYF.

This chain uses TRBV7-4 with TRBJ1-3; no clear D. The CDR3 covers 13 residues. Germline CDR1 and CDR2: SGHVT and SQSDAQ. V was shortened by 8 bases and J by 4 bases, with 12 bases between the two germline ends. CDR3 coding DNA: TGTGCCAGCCCTCGGACTGGAGGAAACACCATATATTTT. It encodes CASPRTGGNTIYF.

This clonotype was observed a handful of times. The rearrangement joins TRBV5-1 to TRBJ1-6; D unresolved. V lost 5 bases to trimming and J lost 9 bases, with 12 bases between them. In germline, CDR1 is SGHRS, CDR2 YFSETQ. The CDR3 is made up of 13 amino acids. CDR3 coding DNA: TGCGCCAGCAGTTTCGGGATGACTTCACCCCTCCACTTT. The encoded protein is CASSFGMTSPLHF.